One TCR beta chain is described in this entry. As yet, its antigen is unknown. This sample stems from a study of T cell repertoires in cytomegalovirus infection. Study overall: Signatures in public TCR beta sequences pointed to both CMV infection and matching HLA type. Whole-study results and caveats: The response measured ex vivo was dominated by TCR beta clonotypes (HLA-C-restricted and CMV-specific). Pooled public TCR beta family frequency picked out CMV carriers with the relevant HLA.

TCRdb re-called the reads with MiXCR, one entry per CDR3 protein. The data hold roughly 180,000 distinct CDR3 sequences, with about a sixth observed a single time. The CDR3 sequence is 14 residues long. Trimming cost V 3 bases and J 7 bases; bases outside gene matches: 12. CDR1 is SQVTM, CDR2 ANQGSEA, per germline. The clonotype comes from a human donor in good health (CMV status not recorded). Some clones in this sample may be carry-over from other donors' samples. The chain employs TRBV29-1 and TRBJ2-7, with 7 bases lining up with TRBD1. The sample comprised CD8+ T cells from PBMCs. Written as DNA, the CDR3 is TGCAGCGTTGATACCGGGACAGTCCTTGGTGAGCAGTACTTC. It encodes CSVDTGTVLGEQYF.